This TCR beta chain was found in a study of T cell responses to AZD1222 COVID-19 vaccine (dated by TCRdb to about 2021). About the study as a whole: Because spike-specific TCR depth and breadth did not differ between the two schedules, AZD1222 recipients who got a second dose at roughly 4 weeks were pooled with those who got a second dose at roughly 12 weeks. A total of 233 trial participants underwent TCR sequencing, of whom nearly 210 had received two doses of AZD1222 and about 25 had received two doses of the MenACWY control vaccine. Trial participants were enrolled into age subgroups of 18-55, 56-69 and 70-plus years, which contained about 160, 30 and 59 TCR-sequenced participants, respectively. Results the study describes overall, beyond this receptor: A significant rise in spike-specific TCR breadth and depth was observed after two AZD1222 doses relative to day 0 and relative to MenACWY recipients. Because no day 14 peak-response samples were available, repertoires were characterized only after the peak T cell response. Only a handful of AZD1222 recipients were SARS-CoV-2 seropositive at baseline, limiting conclusions about previously exposed vaccinees. Participants were mostly white British, with more females than males. The authors suggested clonal diversity may have been underestimated. In the small 56-69-year group, the increase in depth fell short of significance, most likely because of low power. Epitopes outside the regions mutated in the B.1.351 and B.1.1.7 variants were reportedly recognized by nearly half of the unique spike-specific TCRs. Vaccine-associated CD4 TCRs spanned the whole spike protein, with dominant responses in regions 160-218 and 743-854.

In the paper's terms, the time point label means: baseline before first vaccination. The vaccinee samples were drawn from two UK trials, COV001 and COV002, one of which was a single-blind randomized controlled phase 2/3 trial testing AZD1222 (ChAdOx1 nCoV-19) in healthy adults. For TCRbeta chain sequencing, PBMC samples were collected from trial participants at day 0 and at day 28 after the second dose. From the cysteine up to the phenylalanine, the CDR3 has a length of 13 residues. Left in the record is the CDR3 DNA by itself, 39 bases read in frame from the first base. From the germline V gene, CDR1 is SNHLY and CDR2 is FYNNEI. V loses 3 bases of germline sequence and J loses 7 bases, and the interval between the two ends is 12 bases. The CDR3 regions of human TCRbeta chains were analyzed by immunosequencing. The study's own analysis went as follows. TCRs in the repertoires were matched against a reference library of SARS-CoV-2-specific TCRs that had been generated with the MIRA antigen-specificity platform. Breadth was defined as the fraction of unique TCRs that were SARS-CoV-2-associated, and depth was defined as the fraction of total T cells that were SARS-CoV-2-associated. Each spike-specific TCR was assigned to its reactive spike region and to a CD4 or CD8 class using the MIRA data. Log10-transformed breadth and depth values were compared by one-way ANOVA with Sidak's multiple comparisons tests. The table comes from immuneACCESS by way of TCRdb, which keeps in-frame sequences with V and J called. Part of the clones is missing from these tables; in studies checked, under half for an unresolved V gene and the rest for unknown reasons. That table is the source of V, J and clone size, and D and trimming were worked out from the DNA. A total of 150,000 or so clones appear in this sample, about nine tenths of them only once. Less than 2.5% of the sample rests with the top ten.

There are a few counts of this clone. The clone's antigen remains unknown. Base-call qualities are not available, and no considerably larger clone is one nucleotide away. The receptor's source is an adult in good health. Sequencing used peripheral blood, obtained on day 0 of AZD1222 vaccination. The chain is made from TRBV2 and TRBJ1-2; matching of 6 bases hints at TRBD1 as the D gene. The DNA sequence follows: TGTGCCAGCAGTGACAGGGGAACGATTGGCTACACCTTC. Its translation is CASSDRGTIGYTF.